Listed here are 10 T cell receptor beta chains from one sample, sequenced in a study of shared clonotypes between healthy human individuals. Some clones are missing from TCRdb's copy, which holds only in-frame ones; the method was immunoSEQ multiplex PCR. The sample has around 1.9 million clones; 93% are singletons. Naivety among CD8 cells was defined by CD45RO negativity and positive CCR7 selection, thereby excluding terminally differentiated effector memory CD45RA+ cells. The sample consisted of naive CD8+ T cells from PBMCs. The receptors were sampled from a man in his late teens or twenties in good health. Some clones in this sample may be carry-over from other donors' samples.

The gene calls are TRBV29-1 and TRBJ2-5; D perhaps matches TRBD2 (5 bases). In germline, CDR1 is SQVTM, CDR2 ANQGSEA. The CDR3 covers 10 residues. The V end lost 5 bases, the J end lost 9 bases, and 10 bases lay between the germline ends. CDR3 protein: CSVSGLAQYF. The CDR3 DNA reads as TGCAGCGTTTCGGGGTTGGCCCAGTACTTC.

The chain combines TRBV29-1 with TRBJ2-1; D not resolved. Trimming shortened V by 3 bases and J by 7 bases, and 10 bases separated the two germline ends. From germline, CDR1 is SQVTM and CDR2 ANQGSEA. CDR3 size: 12 residues. The CDR3: CSVEVVVNEQFF. CDR3 coding DNA: TGCAGCGTTGAGGTAGTAGTGAATGAGCAGTTCTTC.

This rearrangement joins TRBV7-9 to TRBJ2-1, with D unresolved. This CDR3 has 17 residues. V lost 6 bases to trimming and J lost 2 bases, with 20 bases between them. Germline CDR1 and CDR2: SEHNR and FQNEAQ (reference sequence). In nucleotides, the CDR3 is TGTGCCAGCAGTCAAGATGGCGGCGGTCCCACCTACAATGAGCAGTTCTTC. Its translation is CASSQDGGGPTYNEQFF.

The chain combines TRBV27 with TRBJ1-2, with TRBD1 as a possible D gene (6 bases). The V gene's germline CDR1 is MNHEY and CDR2 SMNVEV (reference sequence). The V end was cut by 6 bases, the J end by 4 bases, with 21 bases between. The CDR3 spans 16 residues. CDR3 sequence reads: CASSPEWTDFFYGYTF. The CDR3 DNA reads TGTGCCAGCAGCCCGGAGTGGACAGACTTTTTCTATGGCTACACCTTC.

This clone was detected a few times. The rearrangement links TRBV7-8 to TRBJ2-7, with 7 bases matching TRBD2. CDR1 is SGHVS and CDR2 is FQNEAQ in the germline V gene. CDR3 size: 15 residues. V was pared by 1 base and J by 0 bases, with 3 bases of the junction left unmatched. CDR3 nucleotide sequence: TGTGCCAGCAGCTTAGAAAGCGGGAACTCCTACGAGCAGTACTTC. Its protein is CASSLESGNSYEQYF. Full variable domain (remainder filled in from reference TRBV7-8 and TRBJ2-7): GAGVSQSPRYKVAKRGQDVALRCDPISGHVSLFWYQQALGQGPEFLTYFQNEAQLDKSGLPSDRFFAERPEGSVSTLKIQRTQQEDSAVYLCASSLESGNSYEQYFGPGTRLTVT.

The chain has TRBV6-5 and TRBJ2-6; D remains ambiguous. The CDR3 runs 13 residues. CDR1 and CDR2 (germline): MNHEY, SVGAGI. Trimming shortened V by 0 bases and J by 6 bases, and 3 bases separated the two germline ends. CDR3 nucleotide sequence: TGTGCCAGCAGTTACTCTCAGGCCAACGTCCTGACTTTC. Amino acids: CASSYSQANVLTF.

About this clone itself: Since a much larger clone is just one base distant, this may be a read error. The chain combines TRBV7-9 with TRBJ2-3; D remains unclear. V lost 1 base, J lost 2 bases, and 4 bases lay in between. Germline V gene sequence: CDR1 SEHNR, CDR2 FQNEAQ (reference sequence). There are 13 residues in the CDR3. The chain's CDR3 is CASSLGATDTQYF. CDR3 nucleotide sequence: TGTGCCAGCAGCTTAGGGGCCACAGATACGCAGTATTTT.

The gene calls are TRBV9 and TRBJ2-7, with D maybe TRBD2 (5 bases). V was shortened by 4 bases and J by 6 bases, with 14 bases between the two germline ends. Germline CDR1 reads SGDLS; CDR2 reads YYNGEE. CDR3 size: 13 residues. This chain's CDR3 is CASSREGRGEQYF. CDR3 coding DNA: TGTGCCAGCAGCCGCGAGGGCCGGGGCGAGCAGTACTTC.

The chain is built from TRBV2 and TRBJ1-5, with a weak D call TRBD1 (6 bases). CDR3 length: 14 amino acids. V lost 6 bases to trimming and J lost 0 bases, with 9 bases between them. From germline, CDR1 is SNHLY and CDR2 FYNNEI. Here the CDR3 reads CASRGGGSNQPQHF. DNA of the CDR3: TGTGCCAGCAGGGGAGGGGGTAGCAATCAGCCCCAGCATTTT.

The chain joins TRBV30 to TRBJ2-7; 11 bases fit TRBD2. CDR3 size: 17 residues. Trimming at V came to 2 bases and at J to 5 bases, leaving 14 bases not matched to a gene. Germline V gives CDR1 GTSNPN, CDR2 SVGIG (reference sequence). This CDR3 is CAWSLWLAGGGTNEQYF. DNA of the CDR3: TGTGCCTGGAGTCTCTGGCTAGCGGGAGGAGGTACGAACGAGCAGTACTTC.